Listed below are T cell receptor beta chains from one sample, sequenced in a study of T cell repertoires in cytomegalovirus infection. TCRdb reprocessed the reads via MiXCR and lists one record per CDR3 protein. The sample has approximately 290,000 distinct CDR3 sequences, under 30% seen once. Sequencing used PBMCs. The receptors here all came from a human donor in good health (CMV status not recorded). Some clones in this sample may be carry-over from other donors' samples. Both conserved end residues are part of each CDR3. Each record gives: clone size, J gene, V gene, D gene, CDR3 DNA, CDR3 protein. The D gene is left open where the match is weak. Size is omitted from some rows. Given values are once, few, many or a class for expanded clones.

clone_size: few
j_call: TRBJ2-3
v_call: TRBV7-2
d_call: .
cdr3_nt: TGTGCCAGCAGCTTAGTCTGGGGGGCCACAGATACGCAGTATTTT
cdr3_aa: CASSLVWGATDTQYF

clone_size: many
j_call: TRBJ2-1
v_call: TRBV7-4
d_call: TRBD2
cdr3_nt: TGTGCCAGCAGCTTAAGAGCGGGGGCCCTCAATGAGCAGTTCTTC
cdr3_aa: CASSLRAGALNEQFF

clone_size: many
j_call: TRBJ1-4
v_call: TRBV7-6
d_call: .
cdr3_nt: TGTGCCAGCAGCTTAAGGGGCAGGATTACAACTAATGAAAAACTGTTTTTT
cdr3_aa: CASSLRGRITTNEKLFF

clone_size: many
j_call: TRBJ2-1
v_call: TRBV7-3
d_call: .
cdr3_nt: TGTGCCAGCAGCTTTCGACAGGCAGGTGAGCAGTTCTTC
cdr3_aa: CASSFRQAGEQFF

clone_size: few
j_call: TRBJ2-3
v_call: TRBV7-9
d_call: .
cdr3_nt: TGTGCCAGCAGCCCATTGGGGGCGGGAGTTACAGATACGCAGTATTTT
cdr3_aa: CASSPLGAGVTDTQYF

clone_size: many
j_call: TRBJ1-5
v_call: TRBV7-6
d_call: .
cdr3_nt: TGTGCCAGCAGCTTAGCCGAGGGTAGCAATCAGCCCCAGCATTTT
cdr3_aa: CASSLAEGSNQPQHF

clone_size: .
j_call: TRBJ2-1
v_call: TRBV2
d_call: TRBD2
cdr3_nt: TGTGCCAGCACCGGCCCCGCGGGGGGTAATAATGAGCAGTTCTTC
cdr3_aa: CASTGPAGGNNEQFF

clone_size: few
j_call: TRBJ2-7
v_call: TRBV19
d_call: TRBD2
cdr3_nt: TGTGCCAGTAGTAGGGGACTAGCGGGGGACGAGCAGTACTTC
cdr3_aa: CASSRGLAGDEQYF

clone_size: few
j_call: TRBJ2-3
v_call: TRBV15
d_call: .
cdr3_nt: TGTGCCACCAGCCCCCACCGGCCGAGCACAGATACGCAGTATTTT
cdr3_aa: CATSPHRPSTDTQYF

clone_size: many
j_call: TRBJ2-5
v_call: TRBV7-2
d_call: .
cdr3_nt: TGTGCCAGCAGCGGGGCCGACAACCAAGAGACCCAGTACTTC
cdr3_aa: CASSGADNQETQYF

clone_size: .
j_call: TRBJ1-5
v_call: TRBV5-1
d_call: .
cdr3_nt: TGCGCCAGCAGGCCGGGGGCAGGTGGCAATCAGCCCCAGCATTTT
cdr3_aa: CASRPGAGGNQPQHF

clone_size: .
j_call: TRBJ1-2
v_call: TRBV20-1
d_call: TRBD1
cdr3_nt: TGCAGTGCTAGAGATCGTCGGGTACAGGGGGCGCAAAGCTATGGCTACACCTTC
cdr3_aa: CSARDRRVQGAQSYGYTF

clone_size: .
j_call: TRBJ2-7
v_call: TRBV6-1
d_call: TRBD2
cdr3_nt: TGTGCCAGCAGTGAAGCGGTGCGAGCGGGGGCTTCCTACGAGCAGTACTTC
cdr3_aa: CASSEAVRAGASYEQYF

clone_size: .
j_call: TRBJ1-5
v_call: TRBV12-3/TRBV12-4
d_call: .
cdr3_nt: TGTGCCAGCAGAATCTGGGGTAGCAATCAGCCCCAGCATTTT
cdr3_aa: CASRIWGSNQPQHF

clone_size: many
j_call: TRBJ1-6
v_call: TRBV7-4
d_call: .
cdr3_nt: TGTGCCAGCAGCTCCCATGAGGGAGGAGGCGCCAGCTCACCCCTCCACTTT
cdr3_aa: CASSSHEGGGASSPLHF

clone_size: many
j_call: TRBJ2-2
v_call: TRBV12-3/TRBV12-4
d_call: .
cdr3_nt: TGTGCCAGCAGTGCCCAGGGTTACACCGGGGAGCTGTTTTTT
cdr3_aa: CASSAQGYTGELFF

clone_size: many
j_call: TRBJ2-4
v_call: TRBV7-2
d_call: TRBD1
cdr3_nt: TGTGCCAGCAGCAGACCGGGACAGGGGACCAAAAACATTCAGTACTTC
cdr3_aa: CASSRPGQGTKNIQYF

clone_size: .
j_call: TRBJ2-1
v_call: TRBV29-1
d_call: .
cdr3_nt: TGCAGCGCCTGGCGGGATGTCTACAATGAGCAGTTCTTC
cdr3_aa: CSAWRDVYNEQFF

clone_size: many
j_call: TRBJ2-5
v_call: TRBV12-3/TRBV12-4
d_call: TRBD2
cdr3_nt: TGTGCCAGCAGTTTAAACGGGGGGGAAGAGACCCAGTACTTC
cdr3_aa: CASSLNGGEETQYF

clone_size: .
j_call: TRBJ2-7
v_call: TRBV23-1
d_call: .
cdr3_nt: TGCGCCAGCAGTCAAAATAGGGGACCGAGAGATAACTACGAGCAGTACTTC
cdr3_aa: CASSQNRGPRDNYEQYF

clone_size: many
j_call: TRBJ2-2
v_call: TRBV7-6
d_call: .
cdr3_nt: TGTGCCAGCAGCCCCCCGGGACGCGTAATACCAAACACCGGGGAGCTGTTTTTT
cdr3_aa: CASSPPGRVIPNTGELFF

clone_size: many
j_call: TRBJ1-1
v_call: TRBV7-2
d_call: .
cdr3_nt: TGTGCCAGCAGCTGGGACATTAACACTGAAGCTTTCTTT
cdr3_aa: CASSWDINTEAFF

clone_size: .
j_call: TRBJ2-7
v_call: TRBV7-9
d_call: .
cdr3_nt: TGTGCCAGCAGCCACGACAGCTCCTACGAGCAGTACTTC
cdr3_aa: CASSHDSSYEQYF

clone_size: .
j_call: TRBJ1-5
v_call: TRBV19
d_call: .
cdr3_nt: TGTGCCAGTAGTAGAACGGAGGGACGAGGAAATCAGCCCCAGCATTTT
cdr3_aa: CASSRTEGRGNQPQHF

clone_size: few
j_call: TRBJ2-1
v_call: TRBV5-6
d_call: .
cdr3_nt: TGTGCCAGCAGCTGGTCGGGGGCCAGCGGGGAGTTCTTC
cdr3_aa: CASSWSGASGEFF

clone_size: .
j_call: TRBJ1-5
v_call: TRBV5-1
d_call: .
cdr3_nt: TGCGCCAGCAGCTTGATTTCGGCAGGGTCCGGGCCCCAGCATTTT
cdr3_aa: CASSLISAGSGPQHF

clone_size: few
j_call: TRBJ1-1
v_call: TRBV28
d_call: .
cdr3_nt: TGTGCCAGCAACCAGATAGGTAGCCCTGAAGCTTTCTTT
cdr3_aa: CASNQIGSPEAFF

clone_size: few
j_call: TRBJ1-3
v_call: TRBV28
d_call: .
cdr3_nt: TGTGCCAGCAGTCTCCTCGGCTCTGGAAACACCATATATTTT
cdr3_aa: CASSLLGSGNTIYF

clone_size: .
j_call: TRBJ2-1
v_call: TRBV6-6
d_call: .
cdr3_nt: TGTGCCAGCTCAATCGGATCACTTGGTCGCAATGAGCAGTTCTTC
cdr3_aa: CASSIGSLGRNEQFF

clone_size: few
j_call: TRBJ2-4
v_call: TRBV7-2
d_call: .
cdr3_nt: TGTGCCAGCAGCTTATATTCCCCTCGAGGGAGGGCCAAAAACATTCAGTACTTC
cdr3_aa: CASSLYSPRGRAKNIQYF

clone_size: .
j_call: TRBJ2-7
v_call: TRBV11-2
d_call: .
cdr3_nt: TGTGCCAGCAGAGACCGTAGGAAAACGGGACCCAGGGGATACGAGCAGTACTTC
cdr3_aa: CASRDRRKTGPRGYEQYF

clone_size: few
j_call: TRBJ2-5
v_call: TRBV20-1
d_call: TRBD2
cdr3_nt: TGCAGTGCCAAATTGATAGCGGGAGCGGGCGAGACCCAGTACTTC
cdr3_aa: CSAKLIAGAGETQYF

clone_size: few
j_call: TRBJ2-3
v_call: TRBV5-5
d_call: .
cdr3_nt: TGTGCCAGCAGTATTTGGGGTGACGCAGATACGCAGTATTTT
cdr3_aa: CASSIWGDADTQYF

clone_size: few
j_call: TRBJ2-5
v_call: TRBV2
d_call: .
cdr3_nt: TGTGCCAGCAGTCCCAACAGCGCCCAGTACTTC
cdr3_aa: CASSPNSAQYF

clone_size: .
j_call: TRBJ2-1
v_call: TRBV24-1
d_call: .
cdr3_nt: TGTGCCACCAGTGATTTGCAACTAGAGTACAATGAGCAGTTCTTC
cdr3_aa: CATSDLQLEYNEQFF

clone_size: few
j_call: TRBJ1-4
v_call: TRBV28
d_call: TRBD1
cdr3_nt: TGTGCCAGCAGTCCTGAACAGGGGGCAGGTGAAAAACTGTTTTTT
cdr3_aa: CASSPEQGAGEKLFF

clone_size: many
j_call: TRBJ2-5
v_call: TRBV7-9
d_call: TRBD1
cdr3_nt: TGTGCCAGCAGCTCACAGGGGGCAGTGGAGACCCAGTACTTC
cdr3_aa: CASSSQGAVETQYF

clone_size: many
j_call: TRBJ2-6
v_call: TRBV6-1
d_call: TRBD1
cdr3_nt: TGTGCCACCGGACAGGGTGTTTCTGGGGCCAACGTCCTGACTTTC
cdr3_aa: CATGQGVSGANVLTF

clone_size: .
j_call: TRBJ2-7
v_call: TRBV24-1
d_call: .
cdr3_nt: TGTGCCACCAGTGAGGCCGGAATCGAGCAGTACTTC
cdr3_aa: CATSEAGIEQYF

clone_size: .
j_call: TRBJ2-7
v_call: TRBV6-8
d_call: .
cdr3_nt: TGTGCCAGCAGTTACACCCTGACTCGATCCATCGGCGAGCAGTACTTC
cdr3_aa: CASSYTLTRSIGEQYF